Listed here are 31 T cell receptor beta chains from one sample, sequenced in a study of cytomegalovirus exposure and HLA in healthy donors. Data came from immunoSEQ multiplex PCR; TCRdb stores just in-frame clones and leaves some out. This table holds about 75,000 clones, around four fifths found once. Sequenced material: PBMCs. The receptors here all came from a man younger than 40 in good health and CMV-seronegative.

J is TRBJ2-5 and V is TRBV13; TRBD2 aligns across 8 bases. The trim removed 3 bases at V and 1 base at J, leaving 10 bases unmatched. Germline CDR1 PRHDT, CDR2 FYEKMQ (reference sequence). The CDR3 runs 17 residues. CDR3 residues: CASSFYSGTILQETQYF. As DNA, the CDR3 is TGTGCCAGCAGCTTTTATAGCGGGACCATACTCCAAGAGACCCAGTACTTC.

The CDR3 loop is CASSPRTDRWSSYEQYF. CDR3 bases: TGTGCCAGCAGCCCAAGGACAGACAGGTGGAGCTCCTACGAGCAGTACTTC. The chain employs TRBV28 and TRBJ2-7, with D perhaps matching TRBD1 (6 bases). CDR1 and CDR2 from the germline V gene are MDHEN and SYDVKM. V was pared by 6 bases and J by 0 bases, with 21 bases between. CDR3 length equals 17 residues.

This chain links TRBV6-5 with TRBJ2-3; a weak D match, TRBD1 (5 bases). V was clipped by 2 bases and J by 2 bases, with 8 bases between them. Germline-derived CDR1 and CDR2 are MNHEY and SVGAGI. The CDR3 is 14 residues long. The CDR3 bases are TGTGCCAGCAGTTACGACAGATACACAGATACGCAGTATTTT. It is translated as CASSYDRYTDTQYF.

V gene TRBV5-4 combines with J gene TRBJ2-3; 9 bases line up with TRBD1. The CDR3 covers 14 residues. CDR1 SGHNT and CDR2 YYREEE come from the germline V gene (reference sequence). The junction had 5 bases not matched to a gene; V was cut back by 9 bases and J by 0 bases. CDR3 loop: CAIWDRASTDTQYF. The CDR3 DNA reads TGTGCCATCTGGGACAGGGCTAGCACAGATACGCAGTATTTT.

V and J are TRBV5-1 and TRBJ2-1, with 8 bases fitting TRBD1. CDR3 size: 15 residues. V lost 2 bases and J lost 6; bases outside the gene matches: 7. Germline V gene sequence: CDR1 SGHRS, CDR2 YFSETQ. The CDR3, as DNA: TGCGCCAGCAGCTTAGGACAGGGTGGCGTCAATGAGCAGTTCTTC. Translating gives CASSLGQGGVNEQFF.

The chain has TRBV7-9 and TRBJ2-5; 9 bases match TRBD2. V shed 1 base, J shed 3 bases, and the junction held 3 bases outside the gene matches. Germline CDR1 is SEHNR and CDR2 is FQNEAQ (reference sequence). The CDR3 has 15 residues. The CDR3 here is CASSLVPSGEETQYF. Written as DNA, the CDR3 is TGTGCCAGCAGCTTAGTTCCTAGCGGGGAAGAGACCCAGTACTTC.

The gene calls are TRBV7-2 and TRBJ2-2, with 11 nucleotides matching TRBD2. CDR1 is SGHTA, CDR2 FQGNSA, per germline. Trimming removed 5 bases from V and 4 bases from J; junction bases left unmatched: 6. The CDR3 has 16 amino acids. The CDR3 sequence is CASSLLAGGGTGELFF. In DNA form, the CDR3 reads TGTGCCAGCAGCCTGCTAGCGGGAGGTGGCACCGGGGAGCTGTTTTTT.

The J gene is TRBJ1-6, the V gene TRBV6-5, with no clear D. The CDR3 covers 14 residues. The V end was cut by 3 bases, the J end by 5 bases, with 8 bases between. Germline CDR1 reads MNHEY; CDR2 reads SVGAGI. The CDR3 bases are TGTGCCAGCAGTTATCTTGAGGATAATTCACCCCTCCACTTT. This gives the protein CASSYLEDNSPLHF.

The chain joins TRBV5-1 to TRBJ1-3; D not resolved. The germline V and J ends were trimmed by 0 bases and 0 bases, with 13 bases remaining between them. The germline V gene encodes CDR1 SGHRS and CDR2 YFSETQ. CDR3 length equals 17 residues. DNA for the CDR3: TGCGCCAGCAGCTTGGACGGTCAGGTGCACTCTGGAAACACCATATATTTT. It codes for CASSLDGQVHSGNTIYF.

CDR3 coding DNA: TGTGCCAGTAGTCCCCCGGGTTTAGATACGCAGTATTTT. This codes for CASSPPGLDTQYF. The V call is TRBV19, the J call TRBJ2-3; D unclear. Looked up from germline, CDR1 is LNHDA and CDR2 is SQIVND (reference sequence). Trimming left V 5 bases short and J 5 bases short, with 11 bases between. CDR3 size: 13 residues.

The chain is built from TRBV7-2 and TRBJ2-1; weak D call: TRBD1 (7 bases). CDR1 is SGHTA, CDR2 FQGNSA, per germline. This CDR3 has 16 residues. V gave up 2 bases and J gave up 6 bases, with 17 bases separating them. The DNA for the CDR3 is TGTGCCAGCAGCTTATCCAGGGGGGCTACTAGCAATGAGCAGTTCTTC. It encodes CASSLSRGATSNEQFF.

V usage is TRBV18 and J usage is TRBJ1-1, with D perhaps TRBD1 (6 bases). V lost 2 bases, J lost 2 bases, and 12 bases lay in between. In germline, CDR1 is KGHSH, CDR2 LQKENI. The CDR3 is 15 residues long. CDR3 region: CASSPGGGRNTEAFF. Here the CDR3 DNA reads TGTGCCAGCTCACCAGGGGGGGGCCGCAACACTGAAGCTTTCTTT.

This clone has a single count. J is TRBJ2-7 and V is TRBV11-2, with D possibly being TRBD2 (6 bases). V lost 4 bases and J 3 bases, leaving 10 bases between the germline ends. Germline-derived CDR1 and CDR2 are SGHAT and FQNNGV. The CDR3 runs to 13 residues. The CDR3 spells CASSWTGDYEQYF. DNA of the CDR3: TGTGCCAGCAGCTGGACGGGAGACTACGAGCAGTACTTC.

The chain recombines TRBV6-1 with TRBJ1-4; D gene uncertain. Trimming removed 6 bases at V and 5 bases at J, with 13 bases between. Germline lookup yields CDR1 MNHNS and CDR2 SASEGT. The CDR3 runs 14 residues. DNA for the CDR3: TGTGCCAGCAGAGTTGGCGCGGAAAATGAAAAACTGTTTTTT. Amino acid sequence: CASRVGAENEKLFF.

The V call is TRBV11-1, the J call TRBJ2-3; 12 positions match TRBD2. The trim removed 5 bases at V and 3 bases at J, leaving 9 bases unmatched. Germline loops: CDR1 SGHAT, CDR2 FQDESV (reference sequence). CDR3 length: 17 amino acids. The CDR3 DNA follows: TGTGCCAGCAGCCAAACCCTACTAGCGGGGGGTACAGATACGCAGTATTTT. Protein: CASSQTLLAGGTDTQYF.

CDR3 protein: CASSPWGRGRSRDGYTF. As DNA, the CDR3 is TGTGCCAGCAGCCCATGGGGCAGGGGGCGTAGTCGGGATGGCTACACCTTC. This sequence joins TRBV5-6 and TRBJ1-2; 8 bases match TRBD1. This CDR3 region has 17 residues. From germline, CDR1 is SGHDT and CDR2 YYEEEE. V lost 4 bases to trimming and J lost 6 bases; unmatched junction nucleotides: 17.

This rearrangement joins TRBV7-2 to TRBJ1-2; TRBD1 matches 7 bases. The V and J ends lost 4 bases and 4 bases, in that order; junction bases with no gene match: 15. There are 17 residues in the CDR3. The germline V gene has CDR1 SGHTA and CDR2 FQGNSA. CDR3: CASSSGGGRQGSYGYTF. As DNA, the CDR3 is TGTGCCAGCAGCTCCGGGGGGGGGCGACAGGGAAGCTATGGCTACACCTTC.

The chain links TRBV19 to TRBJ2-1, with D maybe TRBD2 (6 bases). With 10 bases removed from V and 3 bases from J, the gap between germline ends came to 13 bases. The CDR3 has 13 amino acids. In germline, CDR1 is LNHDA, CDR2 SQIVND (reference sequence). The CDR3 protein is CAISTSHYNEQFF. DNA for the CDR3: TGTGCCATTTCAACTAGCCACTACAATGAGCAGTTCTTC.

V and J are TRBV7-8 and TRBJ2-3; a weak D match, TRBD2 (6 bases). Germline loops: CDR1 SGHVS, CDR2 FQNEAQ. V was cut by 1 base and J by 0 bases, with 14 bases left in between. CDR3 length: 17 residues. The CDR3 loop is CASSLGGRDSSTDTQYF. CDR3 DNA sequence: TGTGCCAGCAGCTTAGGAGGCAGGGACTCCAGCACAGATACGCAGTATTTT. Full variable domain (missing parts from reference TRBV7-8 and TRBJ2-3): GAGVSQSPRYKVAKRGQDVALRCDPISGHVSLFWYQQALGQGPEFLTYFQNEAQLDKSGLPSDRFFAERPEGSVSTLKIQRTQQEDSAVYLCASSLGGRDSSTDTQYFGPGTRLTVL.

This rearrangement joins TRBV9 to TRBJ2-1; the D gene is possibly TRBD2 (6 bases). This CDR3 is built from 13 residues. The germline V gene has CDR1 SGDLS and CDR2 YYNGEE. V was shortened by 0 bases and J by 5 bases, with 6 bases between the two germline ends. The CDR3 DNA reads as TGTGCCAGCAGCGTAGGACTAGACAATGAGCAGTTCTTC. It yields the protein CASSVGLDNEQFF.

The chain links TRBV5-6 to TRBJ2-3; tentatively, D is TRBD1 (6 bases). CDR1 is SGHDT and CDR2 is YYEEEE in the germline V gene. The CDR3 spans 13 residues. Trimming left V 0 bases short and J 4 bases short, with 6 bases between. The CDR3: CASSLAGADTQYF. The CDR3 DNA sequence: TGTGCCAGCAGCTTGGCAGGGGCAGATACGCAGTATTTT. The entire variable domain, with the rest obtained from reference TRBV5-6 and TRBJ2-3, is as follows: DAGVTQSPTHLIKTRGQQVTLRCSPKSGHDTVSWYQQALGQGPQFIFQYYEEEERQRGNFPDRFSGHQFPNYSSELNVNALLLGDSALYLCASSLAGADTQYFGPGTRLTVL.

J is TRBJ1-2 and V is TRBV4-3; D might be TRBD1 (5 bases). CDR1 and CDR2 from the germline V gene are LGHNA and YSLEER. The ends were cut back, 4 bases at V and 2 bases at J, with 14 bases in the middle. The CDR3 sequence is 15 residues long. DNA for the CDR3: TGCGCCAGCAGCCTTGTGACAGACCCCAACTATGGCTACACCTTC. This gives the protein CASSLVTDPNYGYTF.

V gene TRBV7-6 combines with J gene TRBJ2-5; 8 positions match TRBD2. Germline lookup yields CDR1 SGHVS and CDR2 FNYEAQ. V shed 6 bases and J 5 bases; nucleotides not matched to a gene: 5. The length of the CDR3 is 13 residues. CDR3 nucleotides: TGTGCCAGCAGTCCTAGCGGGTTGGAGACCCAGTACTTC. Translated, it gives CASSPSGLETQYF.

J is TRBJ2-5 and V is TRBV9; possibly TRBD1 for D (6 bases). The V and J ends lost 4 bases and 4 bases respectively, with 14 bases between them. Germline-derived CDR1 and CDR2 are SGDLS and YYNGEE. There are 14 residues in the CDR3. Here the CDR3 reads CASSSGTRIETQYF. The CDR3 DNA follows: TGTGCCAGCAGCTCCGGGACACGAATAGAGACCCAGTACTTC.

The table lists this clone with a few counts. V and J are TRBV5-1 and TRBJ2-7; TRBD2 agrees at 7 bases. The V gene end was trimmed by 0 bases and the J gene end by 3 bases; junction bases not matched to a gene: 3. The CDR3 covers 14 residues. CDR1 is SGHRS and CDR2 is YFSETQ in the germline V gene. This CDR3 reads CASSLDSGDYEQYV. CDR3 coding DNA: TGCGCCAGCAGCTTGGACAGCGGGGACTACGAGCAGTACGTC.

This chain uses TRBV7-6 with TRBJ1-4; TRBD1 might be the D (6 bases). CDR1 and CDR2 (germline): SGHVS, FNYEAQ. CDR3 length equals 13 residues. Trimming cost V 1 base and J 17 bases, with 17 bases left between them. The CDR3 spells CASSLDRAELLFF. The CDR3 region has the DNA TGTGCCAGCAGCTTAGACAGGGCAGAGTTATTATTTTTT. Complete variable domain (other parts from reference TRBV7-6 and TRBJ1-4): GAGVSQSPRYKVTKRGQDVALRCDPISGHVSLYWYRQALGQGPEFLTYFNYEAQQDKSGLPNDRFSAERPEGSISTLTIQRTEQRDSAMYRCASSLDRAELLFFGSGTQLSVL.

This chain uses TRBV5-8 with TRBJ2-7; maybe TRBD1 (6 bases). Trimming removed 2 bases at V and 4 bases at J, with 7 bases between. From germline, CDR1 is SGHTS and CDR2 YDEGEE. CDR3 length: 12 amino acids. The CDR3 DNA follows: TGTGCCAGCAGCTTCCAGGGGTACGAGCAGTACGTC. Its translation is CASSFQGYEQYV.

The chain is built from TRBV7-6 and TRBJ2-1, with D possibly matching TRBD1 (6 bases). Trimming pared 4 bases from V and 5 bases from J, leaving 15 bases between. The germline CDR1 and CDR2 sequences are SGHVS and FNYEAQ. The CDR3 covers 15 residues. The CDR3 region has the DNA TGTGCCAGCAGCTGGCAGACAGGTGCCGACAATGAGCAGTTCTTC. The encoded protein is CASSWQTGADNEQFF.

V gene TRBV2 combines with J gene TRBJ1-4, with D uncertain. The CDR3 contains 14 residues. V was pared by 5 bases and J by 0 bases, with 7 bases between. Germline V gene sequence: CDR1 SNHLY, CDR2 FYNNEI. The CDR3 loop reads CASSRIATNEKLFF. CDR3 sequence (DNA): TGTGCCAGCAGTCGCATAGCAACTAATGAAAAACTGTTTTTT.

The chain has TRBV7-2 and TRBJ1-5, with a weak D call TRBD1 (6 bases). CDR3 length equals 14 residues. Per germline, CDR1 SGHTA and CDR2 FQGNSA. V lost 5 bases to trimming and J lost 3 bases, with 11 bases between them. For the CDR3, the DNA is TGTGCCAGCAGCATCACAGGGCTCAATCAGCCCCAGCATTTT. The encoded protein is CASSITGLNQPQHF. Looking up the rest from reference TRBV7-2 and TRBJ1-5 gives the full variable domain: GAGVSQSPSNKVTEKGKDVELRCDPISGHTALYWYRQSLGQGLEFLIYFQGNSAPDKSGLPSDRFSAERTGGSVSTLTIQRTQQEDSAVYLCASSITGLNQPQHFGDGTRLSIL.

The CDR3 nucleotides read TGTGCCAGCAGCTTAACAGGGCTTCAAGAGACCCAGTACTTC. Protein: CASSLTGLQETQYF. The chain links TRBV11-3 to TRBJ2-5, with a possible D match to TRBD1 (6 bases). Germline CDR1 reads SGHNT; CDR2 reads YENEEA. The CDR3 consists of 14 residues. V was shortened by 2 bases and J by 2 bases, with 9 bases between the two germline ends.